Presented here are 20 T cell receptor beta chains from one specimen sequenced in a study of post-analysis software for immune sequencing data. Study observations and caveats: When patients were compared with controls, about 5 TRBV segments were more frequent, TRBV5-6, TRBV5-1 and TRBV20-1 among them.

The library was made from cDNA and included unique molecular identifiers. Each CDR3 protein gets one entry after TCRdb re-called the PCR reads with MiXCR. This sample has 800,000 to 950,000 distinct CDR3 sequences, with around 53% found just once. Their antigen targets remain unknown. The sequenced sample was blood. The receptors were gathered from a girl aged 10 to 17 with multiple sclerosis.

The chain links TRBV5-1 to TRBJ2-3; 10 nucleotides line up with TRBD1. Germline CDR1 reads SGHRS; CDR2 reads YFSETQ. The CDR3 totals 15 residues. Germline trimming cut 2 bases from V and 1 base from J; bases unmatched to any gene: 1. The DNA of the CDR3 is TGCGCCAGCAGCTTCGGGACAGGGGGCACAGATACGCAGTATTTT. Residues: CASSFGTGGTDTQYF.

The rearrangement joins TRBV7-2 to TRBJ2-1; 12 bases fit TRBD2. V was pared by 1 base and J by 14 bases, with 9 bases of the junction left unmatched. The CDR3 spans 15 residues. Germline assignment: CDR1 SGHTA and CDR2 FQGNSA. This CDR3 is CASSLGASGRVRKFF. CDR3 DNA sequence: TGTGCCAGCAGCTTAGGCGCTAGCGGGAGGGTCAGAAAGTTCTTC.

V is TRBV5-1 and J is TRBJ2-2; D perhaps matches TRBD2 (5 bases). The CDR3 extends over 15 amino acids. Germline CDR1 is SGHRS and CDR2 is YFSETQ. V gave up 1 base and J gave up 0 bases, with 7 bases separating them. CDR3: CASSLTGTNTGELFF. CDR3 DNA: TGCGCCAGCAGCTTGACCGGGACGAACACCGGGGAGCTGTTTTTT.

This clonotype showed up just a few times. This chain uses TRBV29-1 with TRBJ2-7, with D uncertain. This CDR3 has 12 amino acids. V was trimmed by 7 bases and J by 3 bases, leaving 13 bases between them. Germline V lookup: CDR1 SQVTM, CDR2 ANQGSEA. CDR3 sequence: CSATSWSYEQYF. The CDR3 bases are TGCAGCGCGACGAGTTGGAGCTACGAGCAGTACTTC.

This clonotype occurred a few times. V gene TRBV29-1 combines with J gene TRBJ2-1; 9 bases are a match to TRBD2. The V and J ends lost 6 bases and 7 bases, in that order; junction bases with no gene match: 7. The length of the CDR3 is 13 residues. Germline lookup yields CDR1 SQVTM and CDR2 ANQGSEA. CDR3 residues: CSVAGGMRNEQFF. The CDR3, as DNA: TGCAGCGTAGCGGGGGGCATGAGGAATGAGCAGTTCTTC.

The V gene is TRBV20-1, the J gene TRBJ1-2; D perhaps matches TRBD1 (5 bases). V was clipped by 4 bases and J by 5 bases, with 17 bases between them. This CDR3 has 14 residues. The germline CDR1 and CDR2 sequences are DFQATT and SNEGSKA (reference sequence). The CDR3 sequence is CSATRGVGEYGYTF. Here the CDR3 DNA reads TGCAGTGCTACCCGGGGGGTGGGGGAATATGGCTACACCTTC.

This rearrangement joins TRBV7-8 to TRBJ1-2; the match to TRBD1 covers 7 bases. Trimming took 5 bases from V and 0 from J; bases not matched to a gene: 6. The CDR3 sequence is 15 residues long. Germline lookup yields CDR1 SGHVS and CDR2 FQNEAQ. CDR3 sequence: CASSPDRDSNYGYTF. The CDR3 nucleotides are TGTGCCAGCAGCCCTGACAGGGACTCTAACTATGGCTACACCTTC.

The J gene is TRBJ2-3, the V gene TRBV20-1, with D perhaps matching TRBD1 (5 bases). CDR3 length: 15 amino acids. Between the trimmed V and J ends, which lost 0 bases and 2 bases, there was a span of 12 bases. Germline CDR1 and CDR2: DFQATT and SNEGSKA (reference sequence). The CDR3: CSARDLGLATDTQYF. In DNA, the CDR3 is TGCAGTGCTAGAGATCTGGGGCTGGCCACAGATACGCAGTATTTT.

The rearrangement uses TRBV5-1 and TRBJ2-7; D gene unclear. V was shortened by 0 bases and J by 3 bases, with 7 bases between the two germline ends. Germline V gives CDR1 SGHRS, CDR2 YFSETQ. The CDR3 loop spans 13 amino acids. The CDR3 spells CASSLDVGYEQYF. The CDR3 DNA sequence: TGCGCCAGCAGCTTGGACGTGGGCTACGAGCAGTACTTC.

The rearrangement links TRBV9 to TRBJ1-2; D not resolved. V lost 0 bases and J 0 bases, leaving 12 bases between the germline ends. CDR1 is SGDLS, CDR2 YYNGEE, per germline. This CDR3 spans 16 amino acids. In DNA form, the CDR3 reads TGTGCCAGCAGCGTAGTTCCCGGCCCAGCTAACTATGGCTACACCTTC. Translating gives CASSVVPGPANYGYTF.

Only a few counts were recorded for this clonotype. The chain joins TRBV7-9 to TRBJ1-2, with D hard to call. V lost 5 bases to trimming and J lost 2 bases, with 3 bases between them. From germline, CDR1 is SEHNR and CDR2 FQNEAQ (reference sequence). The CDR3 extends over 11 amino acids. The CDR3 region has the DNA TGTGCCAGCAGCGCCAACTATGGCTACACCTTC. Translating gives CASSANYGYTF.

This clonotype has more than one count but fewer than ten. The gene calls are TRBV7-8 and TRBJ2-5; D unresolved. Trimming took 1 base from V and 5 from J, leaving 11 bases between them. Germline values: CDR1 SGHVS, CDR2 FQNEAQ. The CDR3 runs to 14 residues. The CDR3 here is CASSLEWVWETQYF. CDR3 in DNA: TGTGCCAGCAGCTTAGAATGGGTTTGGGAGACCCAGTACTTC.

V is TRBV9 and J is TRBJ2-3; 9 bases agree with TRBD2. Germline lookup yields CDR1 SGDLS and CDR2 YYNGEE. Trimming at V came to 2 bases and at J to 5 bases, leaving 3 bases not matched to a gene. The CDR3 extends over 14 amino acids. As DNA, the CDR3 is TGTGCCAGCAGCGTTCGAGCGGGAGGAGATACGCAGTATTTT. This translates into CASSVRAGGDTQYF.

This clonotype has more than one count but fewer than ten. The genes are TRBV6-5 and TRBJ2-6, with D possibly being TRBD1 (6 bases). CDR1 is MNHEY, CDR2 SVGAGI, per germline. V shed 2 bases and J shed 2 bases, with 16 bases lying between them. The CDR3 is made up of 18 amino acids. The CDR3: CASSYRSPGAPGANVLTF. In nucleotides, the CDR3 is TGTGCCAGCAGTTACCGGTCCCCAGGGGCCCCTGGGGCCAACGTCCTGACTTTC.

This clonotype was observed a handful of times. The chain uses TRBV5-1 and TRBJ1-5, with 7 nucleotides matching TRBD1. The CDR3 has 15 amino acids. V gave up 4 bases and J gave up 7 bases; unmatched junction bases: 11. Germline V CDR1 and CDR2: SGHRS, YFSETQ. In nucleotides, the CDR3 is TGCGCCAGCAGCCCCCTAGGGGGCCGTGGGCAGCCCCAGCATTTT. This translates into CASSPLGGRGQPQHF.

J is TRBJ2-2 and V is TRBV20-1; D remains ambiguous. The V gene's germline CDR1 is DFQATT and CDR2 SNEGSKA (reference sequence). CDR3 length: 17 amino acids. V shed 5 bases and J shed 4 bases, with 23 bases lying between them. The CDR3 loop reads CSAFSSRANGGTGELFF. CDR3 coding DNA: TGCAGTGCTTTCTCCTCCCGGGCCAATGGCGGCACCGGGGAGCTGTTTTTT.

This chain links TRBV14 with TRBJ2-7, with TRBD2 matching over 10 bases. V lost 1 base to trimming and J lost 2 bases; unmatched junction nucleotides: 5. The CDR3 spans 16 residues. The germline gives CDR1 SGHDN, CDR2 FVKESK. The CDR3 here is CASSQVGLAATYEQYF. The CDR3, as DNA: TGTGCCAGCAGCCAAGTCGGACTAGCGGCAACCTACGAGCAGTACTTC.

In its sample, this clonotype was seen a few times. The V gene is TRBV29-1, the J gene TRBJ1-1; unclear D gene. Germline V lookup: CDR1 SQVTM, CDR2 ANQGSEA. Deletions cut 0 bases from V and 1 base from J, with 12 bases between. The CDR3 contains 15 residues. The CDR3 region is CSVEDLGSPNTEAFF. DNA for the CDR3: TGCAGCGTTGAAGATCTCGGGAGTCCGAACACTGAAGCTTTCTTT. The complete variable domain, with remaining parts taken from reference TRBV29-1 and TRBJ1-1, reads SAVISQKPSRDICQRGTSLTIQCQVDSQVTMMFWYRQQPGQSLTLIATANQGSEATYESGFVIDKFPISRPNLTFSTLTVSNMSPEDSSIYLCSVEDLGSPNTEAFFGQGTRLTVV.

This rearrangement joins TRBV5-1 to TRBJ1-4; D is ambiguous. Germline V gene lookup returns CDR1 SGHRS and CDR2 YFSETQ. Trimming took 0 bases from V and 4 from J, leaving 7 bases between them. This CDR3 region has 14 residues. For the CDR3, the DNA is TGCGCCAGCAGCTTGGGACGGAGTAATGAAAAACTGTTTTTT. This codes for CASSLGRSNEKLFF. The whole variable domain, filled in from reference TRBV5-1 and TRBJ1-4, reads KAGVTQTPRYLIKTRGQQVTLSCSPISGHRSVSWYQQTPGQGLQFLFEYFSETQRNKGNFPGRFSGRQFSNSRSEMNVSTLELGDSALYLCASSLGRSNEKLFFGSGTQLSVL.

The V gene is TRBV6-5, the J gene TRBJ1-2; no firm D call. This CDR3 contains 13 residues. V was clipped by 6 bases and J by 3 bases, with 11 bases between them. CDR1 and CDR2 (germline): MNHEY, SVGAGI. Written as DNA, the CDR3 is TGTGCCAGCAGCAAAGGACCGCACTATGGCTACACCTTC. The encoded protein is CASSKGPHYGYTF.